The 3 T cell receptor beta chains reported below all come from one sample, sequenced in a study of monozygotic twins with inflammatory bowel disease. TCRdb re-called the 5' RACE reads and shows each CDR3 protein once, DNA omitted. This table holds 210,000 or so distinct CDR3 sequences. The material sequenced was blood. These receptors all stem from a human donor with ulcerative colitis or Crohn's disease, or a healthy co-twin of an affected twin (not recorded which).

The chain uses TRBV29-1 and TRBJ1-1. The CDR3 loop spans 15 amino acids. Germline CDR1 and CDR2: SQVTM and ANQGSEA. The CDR3 region is CSVEAPGLSPVLAFF.

The chain links TRBV20-1 to TRBJ2-7; TCRdb's D gene call, TRBD1, goes unchecked for lack of DNA. This CDR3 is built from 12 residues. Germline V gene lookup returns CDR1 DFQATT and CDR2 SNEGSKA (reference sequence). CDR3 residues: CSSGVTSYEQYF.

The rearrangement links TRBV6-1 to TRBJ2-1; as DNA is missing, the TRBD1 call by TCRdb cannot be tested. In germline, CDR1 is MNHNS, CDR2 SASEGT. The CDR3 extends over 16 amino acids. The CDR3: CASSEALRQGYNEQFF.